The 7 T cell receptor beta chains given below trace back to one sample, sequenced in a study of identical twins. TCRdb reprocessed the 5' RACE reads via MiXCR and lists one record per CDR3 protein. The sample shows hundreds of thousands of distinct CDR3 sequences, 20% to 25% of them seen only once. A further study also used this sample, focusing on T cells expressing NK-cell markers.

The sample taken for sequencing was PBMCs. The receptors here all came from a woman under 30 in good health.

This clonotype was seen a few times. The V gene is TRBV29-1, the J gene TRBJ1-1; 10 nucleotides align to TRBD1. The CDR3 length is 14 residues. Germline CDR1 SQVTM, CDR2 ANQGSEA. The junction had 6 bases not matched to a gene; V was cut back by 7 bases and J by 1 base. CDR3 in DNA: TGCAGCGCATCGACAGGGGGCTGGAACACTGAAGCTTTCTTT. It yields the protein CSASTGGWNTEAFF.

In this sample, this clonotype turned up many times. The chain is built from TRBV20-1 and TRBJ2-5; D remains unclear. Germline V CDR1 and CDR2: DFQATT, SNEGSKA (reference sequence). V shed 1 base and J shed 1 base, with 13 bases lying between them. The CDR3 contains 15 residues. The CDR3 DNA is TGCAGTGCTAGAGGGTCGACCACTCTCCAAGAGACCCAGTACTTC. Amino acids: CSARGSTTLQETQYF.

This clonotype was detected only a few times. The rearrangement links TRBV20-1 to TRBJ1-2; 9 nucleotides line up with TRBD1. Germline V lookup: CDR1 DFQATT, CDR2 SNEGSKA (reference sequence). Germline trimming cut 2 bases from V and 8 bases from J; bases unmatched to any gene: 9. The CDR3 runs 14 residues. Here the CDR3 reads CSARTGTGTGGYTF. The CDR3 coding sequence is TGCAGTGCTAGAACCGGGACAGGGACGGGGGGCTACACCTTC.

The V and J genes are TRBV12-3 or TRBV12-4 and TRBJ2-3, with D tentatively TRBD2 (5 bases). The CDR3 runs to 10 residues. Trimming removed 8 bases from V and 10 bases from J, with 10 bases in between. The CDR3 loop reads CASFHGAQYF. The DNA of the CDR3 is TGTGCCAGCTTCCACGGGGCGCAGTATTTT.

This clonotype occurred many times. This rearrangement joins TRBV5-1 to TRBJ2-1; 7 bases are shared with TRBD2. V dropped 0 bases and J dropped 8; count of bases not matched to a gene: 14. The V gene's germline CDR1 is SGHRS and CDR2 YFSETQ. The CDR3 has 17 residues. This CDR3 is CASSLAPGTTPLDEQFF. The CDR3 region has the DNA TGCGCCAGCAGCTTGGCCCCCGGGACTACCCCGCTAGATGAGCAGTTCTTC. Variable domain in full (rest from reference TRBV5-1 and TRBJ2-1): KAGVTQTPRYLIKTRGQQVTLSCSPISGHRSVSWYQQTPGQGLQFLFEYFSETQRNKGNFPGRFSGRQFSNSRSEMNVSTLELGDSALYLCASSLAPGTTPLDEQFFGPGTRLTVL.

At least ten counts were recorded for this clonotype. The genes are TRBV21-1 and TRBJ2-7; the table gives TRBD2 as D, unverified against the DNA. TRBV21-1 represents a pseudogene. CDR3 length: 11 amino acids. The DNA of the CDR3 is TGTGCCAGCAGCATAACGGGAGAGCAGTACTTC. Residues: CASSITGEQYF.

This clonotype was counted at least ten times. The CDR3 region has the DNA TGTGCCAGCAGCGCAATATCCGGGCAGTTCTTC. Translation: CASSAISGQFF. The genes are TRBV3-1 and TRBJ2-1; D not certain. CDR1 is LGHDT and CDR2 is YNNKEL in the germline V gene (reference sequence). This CDR3 region has 11 residues. The V gene lost 5 bases and the J gene lost 12 bases, with 11 bases spanning the gap.